Sequencing of this T cell receptor beta chain was carried out in a study of blood T cells in healthy people across ages. Study-wide context: Per two T cells, template switching captured roughly one barcoded beta molecule.

Germline loops: CDR1 SGHRS, CDR2 YFSETQ. The CDR3 length is 14 residues. The V end lost 2 bases, the J end lost 4 bases, and 9 bases lay between the germline ends. Sample-barcoded 5' priming and a J-beta primer mix drove a second PCR of about 7 to 11 cycles. TCRdb processed the 5' RACE reads anew with MiXCR; each CDR3 protein has one entry. The sample carries about a million distinct CDR3 sequences, roughly two fifths recorded once. The rearrangement uses TRBV5-1 and TRBJ2-2; D is undetermined. The receptor was isolated from a young man in good health. The sample taken for sequencing was blood. The CDR3: CASSLPGGTGELFF. CDR3 coding DNA: TGCGCCAGCAGCTTACCGGGTGGCACCGGGGAGCTGTTTTTT.